A single sample is the source of the 5 T cell receptor beta chains below, sequenced in a study of identical twins (dated by TCRdb to the mid-2010s). Libraries were constructed by 5' RACE. Sequenced using an Illumina HiSeq 2000. TCRdb applied fastp at Q25 and MiXCR to the public reads, then kept only in-frame beta chains. Rows are combined by CDR3 protein, so each entry shows the most common genes and DNA. The sample includes 450,000 or so distinct CDR3 sequences, with 20% to 25% observed a single time. Clones ranked in the top ten supply 2.5% to 3.5% of the sample. The data also belong to a second study, concerning T cells expressing NK-cell markers.

Material: CD4+ T cells sorted from blood. Receptors originate from a woman aged 18 to 35 in good health.

The chain is built from TRBV10-3 and TRBJ2-5; no clear D. CDR1 is ENHRY, CDR2 SYGVKD, per germline. Trimming took off 5 bases at V and 3 bases at J, with 16 bases between the two ends. The CDR3 covers 15 residues. DNA for the CDR3: TGTGCCATCAGTTACGGTGGGGTTGGAAAAGAGACCCAGTACTTC. Translation: CAISYGGVGKETQYF.

The chain uses TRBV10-3 and TRBJ1-2; TRBD1 aligns across 8 bases. The V segment lost 9 bases and the J segment 6 bases; nucleotides outside the gene matches: 6. This CDR3 contains 12 residues. The V gene's germline CDR1 is ENHRY and CDR2 SYGVKD. This CDR3 is CAIKPTGDGYTF. The CDR3 DNA is TGTGCCATTAAACCGACAGGGGATGGCTACACCTTC.

In its sample, this clonotype was seen a few times. The chain employs TRBV18 and TRBJ2-1, with TRBD1 as a possible D gene (5 bases). The V gene lost 0 bases and the J gene lost 6 bases, with 15 bases spanning the gap. The CDR3 is made up of 16 amino acids. Germline CDR1 KGHSH, CDR2 LQKENI. The CDR3 DNA sequence: TGTGCCAGCTCACCACCGACAGCTCTCCGTTCCAATGAGCAGTTCTTC. This encodes CASSPPTALRSNEQFF.

This clonotype has more than one count but fewer than ten. The gene calls are TRBV9 and TRBJ1-2; D gene unclear. Trimming left V 3 bases short and J 4 bases short, with 10 bases between. This CDR3 has 13 amino acids. CDR1 SGDLS and CDR2 YYNGEE come from the germline V gene. This chain's CDR3 is CASSGGPGYGYTF. DNA for the CDR3: TGTGCCAGCAGCGGTGGCCCGGGCTATGGCTACACCTTC.

The chain is built from TRBV29-1 and TRBJ1-1; D unresolved. CDR1 is SQVTM, CDR2 ANQGSEA, per germline. V lost 2 bases and J lost 3, with 7 bases in between. This CDR3 has 12 amino acids. CDR3 DNA sequence: TGCAGCGTTGAACTCTCCCACACTGAAGCTTTCTTT. It translates to CSVELSHTEAFF.